The 21 T cell receptor beta chains reported below all come from one sample, sequenced in a study of neoadjuvant anti-PD-1 for oral cavity cancer. Time point here: after neoadjuvant nivolumab, at surgical resection. Clones were read by immunoSEQ multiplex PCR, and TCRdb kept only the in-frame ones, dropping some. The data contain tens of thousands of clones, 70% to 90% of them singletons. The specimen was PBMCs, collected after nivolumab (anti-PD-1) treatment. The receptors derive from a person between 40 and 85 years old with oral cavity squamous cell carcinoma.

This chain connects TRBV29-1 to TRBJ1-1; D remains ambiguous. The V gene's germline CDR1 is SQVTM and CDR2 ANQGSEA. The CDR3 extends over 12 amino acids. CDR3 nucleotides: TGCAGGTCCGAGGACGGGAACACTGAAGCTTTCTTT. Translated: CRSEDGNTEAFF. Full variable domain (remainder filled in from reference TRBV29-1 and TRBJ1-1): SAVISQKPSRDICQRGTSLTIQCQVDSQVTMMFWYRQQPGQSLTLIATANQGSEATYESGFVIDKFPISRPNLTFSTLTVSNMSPEDSSIYLCRSEDGNTEAFFGQGTRLTVV.

This rearrangement joins TRBV6-1 to TRBJ2-2; D gene ambiguous. CDR1 is MNHNS, CDR2 SASEGT, per germline. The CDR3 contains 15 residues. V gave up 5 bases and J gave up 2 bases, with 12 bases separating them. For the CDR3, the DNA is TGTGCCAGCAGTTCTTGGCAGGCCAACACCGGGGAGCTGTTTTTT. Translated, it gives CASSSWQANTGELFF.

The table lists this clone with a count of one. The V call is TRBV14, the J call TRBJ1-5; no definite D call. This CDR3 contains 13 residues. Germline loops: CDR1 SGHDN, CDR2 FVKESK. Trimming removed 1 base from V and 7 bases from J, with 8 bases in between. The CDR3 spells CASSQGEFQPQHF. CDR3 DNA sequence: TGTGCCAGCAGCCAAGGGGAATTCCAGCCCCAGCATTTT.

V is TRBV2 and J is TRBJ1-1; tentatively, D is TRBD1 (5 bases). Trimming cost V 5 bases and J 6 bases, with 16 bases left between them. Germline loops: CDR1 SNHLY, CDR2 FYNNEI. The CDR3 totals 14 residues. This chain's CDR3 is CASSSTGKGSEAFF. CDR3 DNA: TGTGCCAGCAGTTCCACAGGTAAAGGGTCTGAAGCTTTCTTT.

The J gene is TRBJ2-3, the V gene TRBV10-2, with 7 bases that match TRBD2. CDR3 length equals 19 residues. V lost 0 bases, J lost 0 bases, and 12 bases stayed unmatched. CDR1 is WSHSY, CDR2 SAAADI, per germline. Here the CDR3 reads CASSESAGDADASTDTQYF. In nucleotides, the CDR3 is TGCGCCAGCAGTGAGTCTGCGGGGGATGCGGATGCTAGCACAGATACGCAGTATTTT.

The rearrangement links TRBV6-5 to TRBJ2-5; perhaps TRBD2 as D (5 bases). This CDR3 has 13 amino acids. V was clipped by 5 bases and J by 5 bases, with 12 bases between them. Germline V gives CDR1 MNHEY, CDR2 SVGAGI. The CDR3: CASSTSSLETQYF. The CDR3 nucleotides are TGTGCCAGCAGTACCTCTAGCTTGGAGACCCAGTACTTC.

This clone was counted only a few times. V is TRBV27 and J is TRBJ2-6; D not certain. The CDR3 runs to 13 residues. V lost 3 bases and J 3 bases, leaving 3 bases between the germline ends. Germline CDR1 and CDR2: MNHEY and SMNVEV (reference sequence). This CDR3 is CASSFSGANVLTF. The CDR3, as DNA: TGTGCCAGCAGTTTCAGTGGGGCCAACGTCCTGACTTTC.

The chain couples TRBV2 to TRBJ1-5; no firm D call. The CDR3 totals 14 residues. The germline V gene has CDR1 SNHLY and CDR2 FYNNEI. Trimming took 4 bases from V and 3 from J, leaving 10 bases between them. Here the CDR3 reads CASSVMGSNQPQHF. As DNA, the CDR3 is TGTGCCAGCAGTGTTATGGGTTCCAATCAGCCCCAGCATTTT.

The chain links TRBV30 to TRBJ2-5, with D perhaps given as TRBD1 or TRBD2 (6 bases each). The CDR3 extends over 14 amino acids. Deletions cut 8 bases from V and 5 bases from J, with 21 bases between. Looked up from germline, CDR1 is GTSNPN and CDR2 is SVGIG (reference sequence). The CDR3 DNA sequence: TGTGCCCTGGGGGGCGGGCCCGGTCGGGAGACCCAGTACTTC. Residues: CALGGGPGRETQYF.

This clone was seen a few times. This chain uses TRBV19 with TRBJ2-1; D call uncertain. V was cut by 6 bases and J by 8 bases, with 23 bases left in between. This CDR3 contains 16 residues. Germline V gene lookup returns CDR1 LNHDA and CDR2 SQIVND (reference sequence). DNA of the CDR3: TGTGCCAGTAGCCCTCTGACAAGCTCCCCGAAGCATGAGCAGTTCTTC. It is translated as CASSPLTSSPKHEQFF.

The chain has TRBV14 and TRBJ2-5; D may be TRBD1 (6 bases). This CDR3 has 15 amino acids. The V gene's germline CDR1 is SGHDN and CDR2 FVKESK. V dropped 1 base and J dropped 0 bases, with 9 bases sitting between them. The CDR3 is CASSQGDMYQETQYF. In DNA form, the CDR3 reads TGTGCCAGCAGCCAAGGGGACATGTACCAAGAGACCCAGTACTTC.

The count of this clone is one. The V call is TRBV4-1, the J call TRBJ1-4; D is unclear. V gave up 4 bases and J gave up 0 bases, with 6 bases separating them. The V gene's germline CDR1 is MGHRA and CDR2 YSYEKL. The CDR3 runs to 14 residues. The DNA of the CDR3 is TGCGCCAGCAGCCCCAGAACAACTAATGAAAAACTGTTTTTT. Translating it yields CASSPRTTNEKLFF.

This clone showed up just a few times. The chain employs TRBV28 and TRBJ1-3; 7 bases map to TRBD1. With 7 bases clipped from V and 0 bases from J, the junction kept 9 bases outside the gene matches. There are 16 residues in the CDR3. Germline lookup yields CDR1 MDHEN and CDR2 SYDVKM. The CDR3 DNA reads TGTGCCAGCACCCCTACAGGGGCAGTCTCTGGAAACACCATATATTTT. Encoded protein: CASTPTGAVSGNTIYF.

The gene calls are TRBV6-5 and TRBJ2-5; a possible D gene is TRBD2 (5 bases). Trimming stripped 2 bases from V and 1 base from J, with 14 bases between. The CDR3 loop spans 16 amino acids. Germline values: CDR1 MNHEY, CDR2 SVGAGI. This chain's CDR3 is CASSYRSLASQETQYF. CDR3 DNA sequence: TGTGCCAGCAGTTACAGGTCCCTAGCAAGCCAAGAGACCCAGTACTTC.

V is TRBV10-1 and J is TRBJ2-1, with D possibly being TRBD2 (5 bases). With 3 bases removed from V and 0 bases from J, the gap between germline ends came to 12 bases. The CDR3 extends over 16 amino acids. Germline assignment: CDR1 WNHNN and CDR2 SYGVQD (reference sequence). Here the CDR3 reads CASSEERLFSYNEQFF. The CDR3 bases are TGCGCCAGCAGTGAAGAGCGGCTATTCTCCTACAATGAGCAGTTCTTC.

The chain carries TRBV14 and TRBJ2-5, with TRBD1 matching over 8 bases. Germline V lookup: CDR1 SGHDN, CDR2 FVKESK. There are 15 residues in the CDR3. The V segment lost 5 bases and the J segment 4 bases; nucleotides outside the gene matches: 9. The CDR3 loop is CASSTWTGSVETQYF. The DNA for the CDR3 is TGTGCCAGCAGCACGTGGACAGGGTCGGTAGAGACCCAGTACTTC.

The rearrangement links TRBV30 to TRBJ1-4, with D possibly matching TRBD1 (6 bases). The V gene's germline CDR1 is GTSNPN and CDR2 SVGIG (reference sequence). The CDR3 spans 14 residues. V was shortened by 2 bases and J by 1 base, with 8 bases between the two germline ends. CDR3 protein: CAWSSGVTNEKLFF. As DNA, the CDR3 is TGTGCCTGGAGTTCAGGGGTAACTAATGAAAAACTGTTTTTT.

This sequence joins TRBV30 and TRBJ1-1; D is uncertain. The CDR3 runs 16 residues. Germline V gene data show CDR1 as GTSNPN and CDR2 as SVGIG (reference sequence). V dropped 0 bases and J dropped 4 bases, with 18 bases sitting between them. This CDR3 reads CAWSVRSSYVGTEAFF. CDR3 nucleotides: TGTGCCTGGAGTGTACGTTCCAGTTACGTCGGCACTGAAGCTTTCTTT.

V and J are TRBV7-2 and TRBJ1-1; D uncertain. Germline CDR1 SGHTA, CDR2 FQGNSA. Trimming pared 3 bases from V and 10 bases from J, leaving 9 bases between. The CDR3 runs 11 residues. In DNA form, the CDR3 reads TGTGCCAGCAGCTTGTTCCGCGGAGCTTTCTTT. Its translation is CASSLFRGAFF.

The chain carries TRBV27 and TRBJ2-1; D unresolved. Germline assignment: CDR1 MNHEY and CDR2 SMNVEV (reference sequence). The CDR3 consists of 14 residues. The germline V and J ends were trimmed by 8 bases and 3 bases, with 14 bases remaining between them. This CDR3 reads CASRRGEYYNEQFF. Here the CDR3 DNA reads TGTGCCAGCCGACGCGGTGAATACTACAATGAGCAGTTCTTC.

This sequence joins TRBV28 and TRBJ2-3; either TRBD1 or TRBD2 may fit D (5 bases each). Germline CDR1 reads MDHEN; CDR2 reads SYDVKM. The CDR3 covers 13 residues. V shed 6 bases and J shed 0 bases, with 7 bases lying between them. The CDR3 loop reads CASSRDSTDTQYF. In DNA, the CDR3 is TGTGCCAGCAGCCGGGACAGCACAGATACGCAGTATTTT.